These 23 T cell receptor beta chains were sequenced from one sample in a study of human T cells and chemical hapten exposure. TCRdb reprocessed the RACE reads with MiXCR, giving one entry per CDR3 protein. The table records tens of thousands of distinct CDR3 sequences, about 8% of them present only once. Described time point: patch test 1, 2 weeks after DPC sensitization. The treatment is: therapeutic diphenylcyclopropenone sensitization with weekly scalp DPC. This sample comprised whole blood, obtained in connection with sensitization to the hapten diphenylcyclopropenone (DPC). The receptors shown here come from a woman aged 25 to 39 with alopecia areata. Some clones in this sample may be carry-over from other donors' samples.

This clonotype was seen at least ten times. The gene calls are TRBV6-6 and TRBJ2-3; D possibly corresponds to TRBD2 (7 bases). The CDR3 totals 14 residues. Trimming took off 3 bases at V and 4 bases at J, with 11 bases between the two ends. Per germline, CDR1 MNHNY and CDR2 SVGAGI (reference sequence). CDR3 in DNA: TGTGCCAGCAGTTATGGGGGGGCCCCAGATACGCAGTATTTT. Protein sequence: CASSYGGAPDTQYF.

The chain uses TRBV29-1 and TRBJ1-1; D ambiguous. The V end lost 4 bases, the J end lost 6 bases, and 9 bases lay between the germline ends. This CDR3 has 11 amino acids. Germline CDR1 reads SQVTM; CDR2 reads ANQGSEA. CDR3 nucleotides: TGCAGCGTTGTAGTCTTAGCTGAAGCTTTCTTT. Translating it yields CSVVVLAEAFF.

This clonotype turned up a few times. J is TRBJ2-3 and V is TRBV7-2; 9 positions match TRBD2. Germline CDR1 is SGHTA and CDR2 is FQGNSA. The length of the CDR3 is 17 residues. The junction had 10 bases not matched to a gene; V was cut back by 3 bases and J by 3 bases. CDR3 bases: TGTGCCAGCAGCTTTTTGCTTGGAGCGGGGGGTACAGATACGCAGTATTTT. Encoded protein: CASSFLLGAGGTDTQYF.

Ten or more counts support this clonotype. The chain employs TRBV12-3 or TRBV12-4 and TRBJ2-3; TRBD2 matches at 8 bases. V shed 7 bases, J shed 2 bases, and the junction held 2 bases outside the gene matches. The CDR3 consists of 13 residues. The CDR3 region is CASTGGVTDTQYF. CDR3 nucleotide sequence: TGTGCCAGCACGGGGGGGGTCACAGATACGCAGTATTTT.

The rearrangement joins TRBV2 to TRBJ1-6; D might be TRBD1 (6 bases). Germline CDR1 is SNHLY and CDR2 is FYNNEI. CDR3 length equals 16 residues. V lost 4 bases and J 4 bases, leaving 14 bases between the germline ends. The CDR3 coding sequence is TGTGCCAGCAGTGTCGGGGGGGCCCAGTATAATTCACCCCTCCACTTT. As protein: CASSVGGAQYNSPLHF. Full variable domain (missing parts from reference TRBV2 and TRBJ1-6): EPEVTQTPSHQVTQMGQEVILRCVPISNHLYFYWYRQILGQKVEFLVSFYNNEISEKSEIFDDQFSVERPDGSNFTLKIRSTKLEDSAMYFCASSVGGAQYNSPLHFGNGTRLTVT.

J is TRBJ2-3 and V is TRBV12-3 or TRBV12-4; D gene unclear. Trimming pared 2 bases from V and 2 bases from J, leaving 8 bases between. This CDR3 comprises 14 residues. This CDR3 reads CASSLMDPTDTQYF. The CDR3 nucleotides read TGTGCCAGCAGTTTAATGGACCCCACAGATACGCAGTATTTT.

This clonotype was seen only a few times. The rearrangement links TRBV6-1 to TRBJ2-6, with 9 bases aligning to TRBD1. Germline CDR1 is MNHNS and CDR2 is SASEGT. V was clipped by 8 bases and J by 7 bases; unmatched bases: 18. The CDR3 spans 18 residues. The CDR3 loop is CASLLDRGAPLRANVLTF. The CDR3 DNA follows: TGTGCCAGCCTCTTAGACAGGGGGGCTCCCTTGAGAGCCAACGTCCTGACTTTC.

Many counts were recorded for this clonotype. J is TRBJ1-1 and V is TRBV3-1; D is unclear. The CDR3 is 14 amino acids. V was shortened by 0 bases and J by 2 bases, with 7 bases between the two germline ends. Germline CDR1 and CDR2: LGHDT and YNNKEL (reference sequence). The CDR3 loop is CASSQDNPNTEAFF. Written as DNA, the CDR3 is TGTGCCAGCAGCCAAGATAACCCAAACACTGAAGCTTTCTTT.

This clonotype has more than one count but fewer than ten. The V and J genes are TRBV7-9 and TRBJ1-1, with D tentatively TRBD1 (6 bases). This CDR3 region has 14 residues. Germline CDR1 is SEHNR and CDR2 is FQNEAQ (reference sequence). V was cut by 0 bases and J by 3 bases, with 8 bases left in between. The CDR3, as DNA: TGTGCCAGCAGCTTAGCCAGGGGCTACACTGAAGCTTTCTTT. This sequence encodes CASSLARGYTEAFF.

This clonotype was seen only a few times. V gene TRBV20-1 combines with J gene TRBJ1-2; perhaps TRBD1 as D (5 bases). The CDR3 has 15 amino acids. From germline, CDR1 is DFQATT and CDR2 SNEGSKA (reference sequence). The V end lost 8 bases, the J end lost 6 bases, and 25 bases lay between the germline ends. CDR3 DNA sequence: TGCAGTACGACGTCCCCAGGGCGAGGGTTGAATGGCTACACCTTC. Translated, it gives CSTTSPGRGLNGYTF.

The table lists this clonotype with many counts. The rearrangement joins TRBV11-2 to TRBJ2-1; D unclear. The CDR3 contains 13 residues. Trimming removed 2 bases from V and 7 bases from J, with 9 bases in between. Germline CDR1 SGHAT, CDR2 FQNNGV. CDR3 in DNA: TGTGCCAGCAGCTTACGCTCTGGAAATGAGCAGTTCTTC. This translates into CASSLRSGNEQFF.

In its sample, this clonotype was seen many times. V is TRBV12-3 or TRBV12-4 and J is TRBJ2-3; D is undetermined. Trimming removed 6 bases at V and 5 bases at J, with 6 bases between. The CDR3 is 11 amino acids. CDR3 sequence: CASRLGDTQYF. The CDR3 DNA sequence: TGTGCCAGCAGGTTGGGAGATACGCAGTATTTT.

This clonotype was detected only a few times. CDR3 loop: CASSQAGGGSEAFF. In DNA, the CDR3 is TGTGCCAGCAGCCAAGCGGGGGGTGGGTCTGAAGCTTTCTTT. The chain employs TRBV3-1 and TRBJ1-1; weak D call: TRBD1 (5 bases). The CDR3 has 14 amino acids. Germline V gene lookup returns CDR1 LGHDT and CDR2 YNNKEL (reference sequence). The V end lost 1 base, the J end lost 6 bases, and 12 bases lay between the germline ends.

The sample holds a few counts of this clonotype. The rearrangement uses TRBV20-1 and TRBJ2-5, with D uncertain. Germline CDR1 is DFQATT and CDR2 is SNEGSKA (reference sequence). V was pared by 1 base and J by 6 bases, with 12 bases between. This CDR3 comprises 13 residues. CDR3 DNA sequence: TGCAGTGCTAGAGCCGTTGCGTTCAAGACCCAGTACTTC. It yields the protein CSARAVAFKTQYF.

This chain connects TRBV7-2 to TRBJ1-3; D is possibly TRBD1 (5 bases). Trimming removed 2 bases at V and 0 bases at J, with 11 bases between. Germline loops: CDR1 SGHTA, CDR2 FQGNSA. The CDR3 spans 16 residues. CDR3 in DNA: TGTGCCAGCAGCTTAAGGGGAGAGGCCTCTGGAAACACCATATATTTT. The encoded protein is CASSLRGEASGNTIYF.

V gene TRBV5-8 combines with J gene TRBJ2-7; 8 bases line up with TRBD1. CDR3 length: 17 amino acids. Per germline, CDR1 SGHTS and CDR2 YDEGEE. V trimming: 0 bases; J trimming: 0 bases; junction bases outside the gene matches: 8. The CDR3 region has the DNA TGTGCCAGCAGCTTGGCGAGACAGGGGCCGGCCTCCTACGAGCAGTACTTC. It specifies CASSLARQGPASYEQYF.

This clonotype came up a few times. CDR3 sequence (DNA): TGTGCCAGCAGCTCCTCTTTACAGGGGCAAGCTTTCTTT. Encoded protein: CASSSSLQGQAFF. This sequence joins TRBV7-8 and TRBJ1-1; the match to TRBD1 covers 7 bases. V dropped 4 bases and J dropped 9; count of bases not matched to a gene: 8. Germline values: CDR1 SGHVS, CDR2 FQNEAQ. This CDR3 has 13 amino acids.

The table lists this clonotype with many counts. CDR3 residues: CASSANVRSGTFYEQYF. The CDR3 nucleotides read TGTGCCAGCAGCGCGAACGTCCGGTCCGGGACCTTCTACGAGCAGTACTTC. V usage is TRBV2 and J usage is TRBJ2-7; D is possibly TRBD1 or TRBD2 (5 bases each). Germline CDR1 and CDR2: SNHLY and FYNNEI. Trimming left V 6 bases short and J 3 bases short, with 24 bases between. This CDR3 has 17 amino acids.

The gene calls are TRBV12-3 or TRBV12-4 and TRBJ2-7; a possible D gene is TRBD1 (6 bases). The CDR3 has 16 amino acids. V was cut by 6 bases and J by 5 bases, with 23 bases left in between. CDR3 amino acids: CASSPGRNRVLDEQYF. CDR3 nucleotide sequence: TGTGCCAGCAGCCCGGGGAGAAACAGGGTGTTAGACGAGCAGTACTTC.

This clonotype was counted ten times or more. The chain is built from TRBV11-2 and TRBJ2-7; D ambiguous. Per the germline V gene, CDR1 is SGHAT and CDR2 is FQNNGV. Trimming stripped 5 bases from V and 0 bases from J, with 8 bases between. CDR3 length: 13 amino acids. The DNA of the CDR3 is TGTGCCAGCAGCCCGGGTGCCTCCTACGAGCAGTACTTC. Its protein product is CASSPGASYEQYF.

This clonotype was detected a few times. The gene calls are TRBV11-2 and TRBJ1-2; possible D gene TRBD1, 6 bases. Deletions cut 2 bases from V and 4 bases from J, with 14 bases between. Germline V CDR1 and CDR2: SGHAT, FQNNGV. There are 15 residues in the CDR3. The CDR3 nucleotides are TGTGCCAGCAGCTTATCGGGGGCGGACGTCTATGGCTACACCTTC. Amino acids: CASSLSGADVYGYTF.

This clonotype was counted between two and nine times. CDR3 sequence: CASSLSFGTGTGNTEAFF. In nucleotides, the CDR3 is TGTGCCAGCAGTTTATCGTTCGGGACAGGGACGGGAAACACTGAAGCTTTCTTT. The gene calls are TRBV27 and TRBJ1-1, with TRBD1 identical over 9 bases. Germline V gene lookup returns CDR1 MNHEY and CDR2 SMNVEV (reference sequence). The ends lost 0 bases at V and 2 bases at J; junction bases unmatched: 10. CDR3 length: 18 residues.

In this sample, this clonotype turned up many times. The chain recombines TRBV20-1 with TRBJ1-5; no clear D. V lost 1 base to trimming and J lost 2 bases, with 9 bases between them. CDR1 and CDR2 (germline): DFQATT, SNEGSKA (reference sequence). The CDR3 has 14 amino acids. The CDR3 DNA reads TGCAGTGCTAGAGCGGCCTCCCGCAATCAGCCCCAGCATTTT. This codes for CSARAASRNQPQHF.